A selection of T cell receptor beta chains follows, all from one sample in a study of vaccination effects on CD4 cells after COVID-19. Their antigen targets remain unknown. Clones were read by immunoSEQ multiplex PCR, and TCRdb kept only the in-frame ones, dropping some. The sample holds about 73,000 clones, about 78% seen once. The input for sequencing was CD4+ T cells from PBMCs cultured with SARS-CoV-2 spike peptides, taken before COVID-19 vaccination. The receptors were gathered from a human donor who received a COVID-19 vaccine. The CDR3 runs from the conserved cysteine through the conserved F or W. The D gene is left open where the match is weak. Expanded clones are given a class, and other clones once, few, many or no size at all.

D	V	J	size	CDR3	DNA
.	TRBV5-4	TRBJ2-2	.	CASSRRTDFTGELFF	TGTGCCAGCAGCCGGCGGACAGATTTCACCGGGGAGCTGTTTTTT
.	TRBV18	TRBJ2-5	.	CASSPRGDAETQYF	TGTGCCAGCTCACCACGGGGAGATGCGGAGACCCAGTACTTC
.	TRBV5-1	TRBJ2-5	.	CASSPRGIQETQYF	TGCGCCAGCAGCCCGAGGGGGATCCAAGAGACCCAGTACTTC
.	TRBV6-5	TRBJ1-2	.	CASSPVLGRYGYTF	TGTGCCAGCAGTCCGGTTTTAGGGCGCTATGGCTACACCTTC
.	TRBV6-1	TRBJ1-5	.	CASSEATGNQPQHF	TGTGCCAGCAGTGAAGCGACAGGCAATCAGCCCCAGCATTTT
TRBD2	TRBV11-2	TRBJ2-5	.	CASSLGGGTRLETQYF	TGTGCCAGCAGCTTAGGCGGGGGGACGCGGTTGGAGACCCAGTACTTC
.	TRBV5-4	TRBJ1-2	.	CASSLAGAGEGYGYTF	TGTGCCAGCAGCTTGGCTGGCGCAGGGGAGGGCTATGGCTACACCTTC
TRBD1	TRBV10-2	TRBJ2-5	.	CASRVPGQRSKETQYF	TGCGCCAGCAGGGTCCCGGGACAGAGAAGTAAAGAGACCCAGTACTTC
.	TRBV7-3	TRBJ2-1	.	CASSLRWGHEQFF	TGTGCCAGCAGCTTACGATGGGGGCATGAGCAGTTCTTC
TRBD2	TRBV10-3	TRBJ2-5	.	CAISELGLAGGETQYF	TGTGCCATCAGTGAATTAGGACTAGCCGGAGGAGAGACCCAGTACTTC
TRBD1	TRBV5-1	TRBJ1-2	.	CASSEGQGGGYTF	TGCGCCAGCAGCGAGGGACAGGGGGGTGGCTACACCTTC
.	TRBV30	TRBJ2-6	.	CAWSVLGSGANVLTF	TGTGCCTGGAGTGTACTTGGTTCTGGGGCCAACGTCCTGACTTTC
.	TRBV5-6	TRBJ2-5	.	CASSLLASTWETQYF	TGTGCCAGCAGCCTGCTGGCTAGCACATGGGAGACCCAGTACTTC
.	TRBV7-2	TRBJ1-6	.	CASSLGTVANSPLHF	TGTGCCAGCAGCTTAGGGACGGTAGCTAATTCACCCCTCCACTTT
.	TRBV28	TRBJ1-1	.	CASSLLGAQAFF	TGTGCCAGCAGTTTACTAGGGGCTCAAGCTTTCTTT
.	TRBV5-8	TRBJ2-3	.	CASPQARVAASTDTQYF	TGTGCCAGCCCACAAGCCAGGGTCGCGGCTAGCACAGATACGCAGTATTTT
TRBD2	TRBV19	TRBJ2-5	.	CASSIAAGGGETQYF	TGTGCCAGTAGTATAGCAGCGGGGGGCGGGGAGACCCAGTACTTC
TRBD1	TRBV5-1	TRBJ2-1	.	CASSTTGTDNEQFF	TGCGCCAGCAGCACGACCGGGACAGACAATGAGCAGTTCTTC
.	TRBV7-2	TRBJ2-1	.	CASSVRHKSYNEQFF	TGTGCCAGCAGCGTAAGACACAAATCCTACAATGAGCAGTTCTTC
.	TRBV6-5	TRBJ1-6	.	CASSRQDSPLHF	TGTGCCAGCTCACGACAGGATTCACCCCTCCACTTT
.	TRBV29-1	TRBJ1-3	.	CSVRSGGNTIYF	TGCAGCGTTCGGTCAGGAGGAAACACCATATATTTT
.	TRBV5-1	TRBJ1-1	.	CASSPQGTANTEAFF	TGCGCCAGCAGCCCGCAGGGGACGGCGAACACTGAAGCTTTCTTT
.	TRBV2	TRBJ1-5	once	CASSGTDTLLSRANQPQHF	TGTGCCAGCAGTGGTACGGACACCCTCCTTTCCCGGGCCAATCAGCCCCAGCATTTT
TRBD1	TRBV7-2	TRBJ1-2	.	CASSLDRGSLGYTF	TGTGCCAGCAGCTTGGACAGGGGTTCGCTTGGCTACACCTTC
TRBD1	TRBV24-1	TRBJ2-1	few	CATSDAPGQGAYNEQFF	TGTGCCACCAGTGATGCCCCGGGACAGGGGGCCTACAATGAGCAGTTCTTC
.	TRBV6-5	TRBJ1-5	.	CASRGGNQPQHF	TGTGCCAGCAGGGGCGGCAATCAGCCCCAGCATTTT
.	TRBV29-1	TRBJ1-1	.	CSVEHGGDEAFF	TGCAGCGTTGAACATGGTGGGGATGAAGCTTTCTTT
.	TRBV20-1	TRBJ2-1	.	CSANYNEQFF	TGCAGTGCTAATTATAATGAGCAGTTCTTC
TRBD2	TRBV7-3	TRBJ2-1	.	CASSPKVAGGQNEQFF	TGTGCCAGCAGCCCAAAGGTAGCGGGGGGGCAAAATGAGCAGTTCTTC
TRBD1	TRBV7-3	TRBJ1-1	.	CASRRTGNTEAFF	TGTGCCAGCAGGCGGACAGGGAACACTGAAGCTTTCTTT
TRBD2	TRBV28	TRBJ2-1	.	CASINLQAGDDYNEQFF	TGTGCCAGCATCAACTTACAAGCGGGGGACGATTACAATGAGCAGTTCTTC
TRBD1	TRBV3-1/TRBV3-2	TRBJ1-2	.	CASSPETGSGYTF	TGTGCCAGCAGCCCGGAGACAGGGAGTGGCTACACCTTC
.	TRBV6-6	TRBJ2-3	.	CASRSQADTQYF	TGTGCCAGCAGATCCCAGGCAGATACGCAGTATTTT
.	TRBV7-3	TRBJ2-3	.	CASSLSRASTDTQYF	TGTGCCAGCAGCTTATCGCGGGCGAGCACAGATACGCAGTATTTT
.	TRBV18	TRBJ2-3	.	CASSPPSPSTDTQYF	TGTGCCAGCTCACCACCGTCCCCTAGCACAGATACGCAGTATTTT
.	TRBV4-2	TRBJ1-2	.	CASSQAGTGYVGYTF	TGTGCCAGCAGCCAAGCCGGGACGGGGTATGTCGGCTACACCTTC
TRBD1	TRBV18	TRBJ2-3	.	CASSLGTEEGDTQYF	TGTGCCAGCTCACTGGGGACAGAGGAAGGAGATACGCAGTATTTT
TRBD1	TRBV5-1	TRBJ2-5	.	CASSLGQGGETQYF	TGCGCCAGCAGCTTGGGACAGGGGGGAGAGACCCAGTACTTC
TRBD1	TRBV30	TRBJ1-6	.	CAWGTGYNSPLHF	TGTGCCTGGGGGACAGGCTATAATTCACCCCTCCACTTT
.	TRBV6-5	TRBJ2-5	.	CASSYGQQETQYF	TGTGCCAGCAGTTACGGGCAGCAAGAGACCCAGTACTTC
TRBD1	TRBV9	TRBJ2-2	.	CASSGTTGLGSSWTGELFF	TGTGCCAGCAGCGGTACGACAGGGTTGGGGTCTTCGTGGACCGGGGAGCTGTTTTTT
.	TRBV19	TRBJ1-1	.	CASTTASGANTEAFF	TGTGCCAGTACTACAGCCAGTGGGGCGAACACTGAAGCTTTCTTT
.	TRBV7-2	TRBJ2-1	few	CASSSLYNEQFF	TGTGCCAGCAGCTCATTATACAATGAGCAGTTCTTC
TRBD2	TRBV4-1	TRBJ2-4	.	CASSPQTSGGAKNIQYF	TGCGCCAGCAGCCCCCAGACTAGCGGGGGAGCCAAAAACATTCAGTACTTC
TRBD1	TRBV18	TRBJ2-5	.	CASSRNRGEETQYF	TGTGCCAGCTCACGAAACAGGGGAGAAGAGACCCAGTACTTC
.	TRBV5-1	TRBJ2-3	.	CASSLRTVSTDTQYF	TGCGCCAGCAGCTTAAGGACTGTGAGCACAGATACGCAGTATTTT
.	TRBV28	TRBJ1-4	.	CASSLSTGANEKLFF	TGTGCCAGCAGTTTGTCGACCGGAGCTAATGAAAAACTGTTTTTT
TRBD2	TRBV5-4	TRBJ2-2	.	CASSLLDGGTGELFF	TGTGCCAGCAGCTTGTTGGACGGGGGGACCGGGGAGCTGTTTTTT
TRBD2	TRBV7-3	TRBJ2-1	.	CASSLIHLAGGPNEQFF	TGTGCCAGCAGCTTAATTCATCTAGCGGGGGGGCCAAATGAGCAGTTCTTC
.	TRBV3-1/TRBV3-2	TRBJ2-2	once	CASRRVGELFF	TGTGCCAGCAGACGCGTCGGGGAGCTGTTTTTT
.	TRBV24-1	TRBJ1-6	few	CATSDPPRVPYNSPLHF	TGTGCCACCAGTGATCCCCCACGGGTCCCCTATAATTCACCCCTCCACTTT
.	TRBV6-5	TRBJ1-4	.	CASSYSWAQNEKLFF	TGTGCCAGCAGTTACAGTTGGGCTCAAAATGAAAAACTGTTTTTT
.	TRBV30	TRBJ2-5	.	CAWRRGIQETQYF	TGTGCCTGGAGAAGGGGGATACAAGAGACCCAGTACTTC
TRBD1	TRBV6-2/TRBV6-3	TRBJ2-1	.	CASSYNPRGRRDEQFF	TGTGCCAGCAGTTACAACCCCAGGGGGCGCAGGGATGAGCAGTTCTTC
.	TRBV30	TRBJ1-6	once	CAWTANSPLHF	TGTGCCTGGACAGCAAATTCACCCCTCCACTTT